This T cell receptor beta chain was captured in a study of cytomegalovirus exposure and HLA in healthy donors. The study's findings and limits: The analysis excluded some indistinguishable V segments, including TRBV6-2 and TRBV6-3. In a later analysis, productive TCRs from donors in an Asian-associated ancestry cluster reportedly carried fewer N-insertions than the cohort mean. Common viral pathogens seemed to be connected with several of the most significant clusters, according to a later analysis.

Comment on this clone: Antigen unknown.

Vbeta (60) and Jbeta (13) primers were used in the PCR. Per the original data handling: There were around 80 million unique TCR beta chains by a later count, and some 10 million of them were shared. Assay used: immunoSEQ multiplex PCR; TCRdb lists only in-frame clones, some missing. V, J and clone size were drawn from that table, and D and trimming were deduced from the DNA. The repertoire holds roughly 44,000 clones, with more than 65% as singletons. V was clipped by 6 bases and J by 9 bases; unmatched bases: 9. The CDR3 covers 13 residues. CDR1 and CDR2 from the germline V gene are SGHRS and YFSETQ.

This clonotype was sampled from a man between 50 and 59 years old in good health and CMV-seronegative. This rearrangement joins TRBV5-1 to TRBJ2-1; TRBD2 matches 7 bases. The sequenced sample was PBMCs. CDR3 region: CASTEGGPSEQFF. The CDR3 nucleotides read TGCGCCAGCACCGAGGGAGGGCCCAGTGAGCAGTTCTTC.